These 3 T cell receptor beta chains were all obtained from the same sample, sequenced in a study of OX40 agonist ivuxolimab in advanced cancers. Profiled with immunoSEQ multiplex PCR; TCRdb holds only in-frame clones, not every one. This table holds 54,000 or so clones, 80% found once. The sequenced sample was CD4+ or CD8+ T cells sorted from blood, obtained in a trial of the OX40 agonist ivuxolimab. These receptors were obtained from an adult with an advanced solid tumor such as melanoma, head and neck, liver or kidney cancer.

This chain connects TRBV5-1 to TRBJ2-7, with D possibly being TRBD2 (6 bases). V dropped 3 bases and J dropped 5 bases, with 18 bases sitting between them. The CDR3 sequence is 15 residues long. From germline, CDR1 is SGHRS and CDR2 YFSETQ. The CDR3 sequence: CASSSVYQSGDEQYF. DNA for the CDR3: TGCGCCAGCAGCTCCGTTTATCAGTCGGGGGACGAGCAGTACTTC.

This chain links TRBV6-5 with TRBJ2-6, with no clear D. The CDR3 covers 15 residues. V lost 7 bases and J 0 bases, leaving 10 bases between the germline ends. Germline lookup yields CDR1 MNHEY and CDR2 SVGAGI. The CDR3, as DNA: TGTGCCAGCAAGGGTTTCCCCTCTGGGGCCAACGTCCTGACTTTC. Amino acids: CASKGFPSGANVLTF.

The chain links TRBV6-6 to TRBJ2-1; TRBD2 might be the D (5 bases). Germline lookup yields CDR1 MNHNY and CDR2 SVGAGI (reference sequence). This CDR3 has 13 residues. The ends were cut back, 5 bases at V and 2 bases at J, with 7 bases in the middle. CDR3 sequence: CASSEGPYNEQFF. DNA for the CDR3: TGTGCCAGCAGTGAGGGTCCCTACAATGAGCAGTTCTTC.